The 23 T cell receptor beta chains presented below share a single source sample, sequenced in a study of blood T cell repertoires in COVID-19. Clones were sequenced by immunoSEQ multiplex PCR, and TCRdb holds only the in-frame ones, with some missing. Of tens of thousands of clones in the sample, approximately 92% are singletons; the top ten hold 0.77%. Sequencing was done on a sample of peripheral blood. The receptors stem from an elderly woman with acute or convalescent COVID-19.

This rearrangement joins TRBV28 to TRBJ1-5; 10 positions match TRBD1. This CDR3 spans 14 amino acids. The junction had 5 bases not matched to a gene; V was cut back by 5 bases and J by 7 bases. The germline V gene has CDR1 MDHEN and CDR2 SYDVKM. CDR3 coding DNA: TGTGCCAGCAGTGGGGACAGGGGCACCCAGCCCCAGCATTTT. Translated, it gives CASSGDRGTQPQHF.

The chain carries TRBV20-1 and TRBJ1-5; D is unclear. Germline V gives CDR1 DFQATT, CDR2 SNEGSKA (reference sequence). V was shortened by 3 bases and J by 0 bases, with 9 bases between the two germline ends. CDR3 length: 14 amino acids. The CDR3 here is CSASGGNSNQPQHF. The DNA for the CDR3 is TGCAGTGCTAGTGGAGGGAATAGCAATCAGCCCCAGCATTTT.

This rearrangement joins TRBV4-2 to TRBJ1-2, with D possibly TRBD1 on 6 matching bases. CDR3 length: 19 amino acids. Germline V gene lookup returns CDR1 LGHNA and CDR2 YNFKEQ. V gave up 1 base and J gave up 4 bases, with 25 bases separating them. The CDR3 nucleotides are TGTGCCAGCAGCCAAGTCCTAGGGGCAGGGGTAAGGGCAGGCTATGGCTACACCTTC. Amino acids: CASSQVLGAGVRAGYGYTF.

The chain carries TRBV10-1 and TRBJ1-2, with TRBD1 as a possible D gene (6 bases). The CDR3 sequence is 15 residues long. Per germline, CDR1 WNHNN and CDR2 SYGVQD (reference sequence). Deletions cut 2 bases from V and 2 bases from J, with 12 bases between. The CDR3 protein is CASSEGWQGNYGYTF. As DNA, the CDR3 is TGCGCCAGCAGTGAGGGGTGGCAGGGGAACTATGGCTACACCTTC.

The chain links TRBV27 to TRBJ1-1; maybe TRBD1 (5 bases). Germline V CDR1 and CDR2: MNHEY, SMNVEV (reference sequence). V was clipped by 2 bases and J by 4 bases, with 11 bases between them. The CDR3 runs 14 residues. The CDR3 reads CASSLAGISTEAFF. In DNA form, the CDR3 reads TGTGCCAGCAGTTTAGCAGGGATCAGCACTGAAGCTTTCTTT.

This clone has a single count. The V gene is TRBV2, the J gene TRBJ1-4, with 9 positions matching TRBD1. The V gene's germline CDR1 is SNHLY and CDR2 FYNNEI. CDR3 size: 13 residues. V lost 7 bases to trimming and J lost 8 bases; unmatched junction nucleotides: 5. The CDR3 bases are TGTGCCAGCATCGGGACAGGGCGGGAAAAACTGTTTTTT. It specifies CASIGTGREKLFF.

This clone was picked up one time. The CDR3 loop reads CASSPLGHRYNEQFF. CDR3 in DNA: TGTGCCAGCAGCCCCCTGGGACATCGCTACAATGAGCAGTTCTTC. This chain uses TRBV9 with TRBJ2-1; D is possibly TRBD1 (6 bases). In germline, CDR1 is SGDLS, CDR2 YYNGEE. The CDR3 consists of 15 residues. V lost 4 bases and J 3 bases, leaving 14 bases between the germline ends.

The V call is TRBV6-5, the J call TRBJ2-7, with 9 positions matching TRBD1. The CDR3 has 14 residues. J lost 6 bases, V lost 6 bases, and 9 bases had no gene match. Germline V gene lookup returns CDR1 MNHEY and CDR2 SVGAGI. The CDR3 loop reads CASSSGQGGSEQYF. For the CDR3, the DNA is TGTGCCAGCAGCTCGGGACAGGGTGGTAGCGAGCAGTACTTC.

The chain has TRBV10-3 and TRBJ2-3; TRBD2 matches at 7 bases. The junction had 7 bases not matched to a gene; V was cut back by 6 bases and J by 4 bases. CDR3 length: 14 amino acids. Germline assignment: CDR1 ENHRY and CDR2 SYGVKD. This CDR3 reads CAIRAGRLSDTQYF. The CDR3 bases are TGTGCCATCAGGGCCGGGAGGCTATCAGATACGCAGTATTTT.

The chain has TRBV5-1 and TRBJ1-6; maybe TRBD1 (6 bases). CDR1 is SGHRS, CDR2 YFSETQ, per germline. V lost 3 bases, J lost 6 bases, and 16 bases lay in between. This CDR3 comprises 16 residues. For the CDR3, the DNA is TGCGCCAGCAGCTGGACAACGGGGGGGCTTAATTCACCCCTCCACTTT. It specifies CASSWTTGGLNSPLHF.

The gene calls are TRBV5-1 and TRBJ2-1; 7 bases are shared with TRBD2. V gave up 0 bases and J gave up 7 bases; unmatched junction bases: 7. CDR1 is SGHRS and CDR2 is YFSETQ in the germline V gene. This CDR3 region has 15 residues. The CDR3 coding sequence is TGCGCCAGCAGCTTGGGTGCTAGCGGCATTAATGAGCAGTTCTTC. Amino acids: CASSLGASGINEQFF.

V gene TRBV10-3 combines with J gene TRBJ1-1, with 9 positions matching TRBD1. Unmatched junction bases numbered 9, after V lost 10 bases and J lost 12 bases. CDR1 ENHRY and CDR2 SYGVKD come from the germline V gene. This CDR3 is built from 11 residues. DNA for the CDR3: TGTGCCACTACAGGGGGCTTTGAGACTTTCTTT. This encodes CATTGGFETFF.

This sequence joins TRBV28 and TRBJ2-7; the match to TRBD1 covers 8 bases. The CDR3 covers 16 residues. Germline lookup yields CDR1 MDHEN and CDR2 SYDVKM. V lost 1 base to trimming and J lost 0 bases; unmatched junction nucleotides: 5. The DNA of the CDR3 is TGTGCCAGCAGTTTATTCGGGGACAGGTACTCCTACGAGCAGTACTTC. This encodes CASSLFGDRYSYEQYF.

This sequence joins TRBV6-6 and TRBJ2-5; a possible D gene is TRBD1 (5 bases). V was cut by 0 bases and J by 7 bases, with 15 bases left in between. In germline, CDR1 is MNHNY, CDR2 SVGAGI (reference sequence). This CDR3 contains 15 residues. CDR3 DNA: TGTGCCAGCAGTTACTCAGGGGTGGGTGTGGGGACCCAGTACTTC. Translating it yields CASSYSGVGVGTQYF.

This clone was counted a single time. The V and J genes are TRBV9 and TRBJ2-7; 8 nucleotides line up with TRBD1. The CDR3 consists of 15 residues. Looked up from germline, CDR1 is SGDLS and CDR2 is YYNGEE. The V gene end was trimmed by 3 bases and the J gene end by 3 bases; junction bases not matched to a gene: 8. This chain's CDR3 is CASSALGQGGYEQYF. The CDR3, as DNA: TGTGCCAGCAGCGCCCTAGGACAGGGCGGCTACGAGCAGTACTTC.

The chain links TRBV5-1 to TRBJ2-2; TRBD2 is a possible D gene (5 bases). Germline CDR1 is SGHRS and CDR2 is YFSETQ. The V and J ends lost 4 bases and 0 bases respectively, with 10 bases between them. The length of the CDR3 is 15 residues. This chain's CDR3 is CASSALAANTGELFF. CDR3 nucleotides: TGCGCCAGCAGCGCTCTAGCTGCGAACACCGGGGAGCTGTTTTTT.

This chain links TRBV5-1 with TRBJ1-2; 11 bases line up with TRBD1. V was clipped by 0 bases and J by 4 bases; unmatched bases: 2. Per the germline V gene, CDR1 is SGHRS and CDR2 is YFSETQ. The CDR3 extends over 15 amino acids. The CDR3 DNA reads as TGCGCCAGCAGCTTGGCCGGGACAGGGGGCTATGGCTACACCTTC. Its protein product is CASSLAGTGGYGYTF.

The chain joins TRBV19 to TRBJ2-1; 14 nucleotides align to TRBD2. The CDR3 runs 16 residues. V lost 5 bases, J lost 10 bases, and 10 bases stayed unmatched. Germline V gives CDR1 LNHDA, CDR2 SQIVND (reference sequence). CDR3 sequence (DNA): TGTGCCAGTAGTGGGAGGACTAGCGGGGGGCTGTTGGAGCAGTTCTTC. This sequence encodes CASSGRTSGGLLEQFF.

The chain uses TRBV5-1 and TRBJ2-2; 7 positions agree with TRBD1. The germline V gene has CDR1 SGHRS and CDR2 YFSETQ. This CDR3 region has 15 residues. V gave up 4 bases and J gave up 7 bases; unmatched junction bases: 10. The CDR3 DNA reads as TGCGCCAGCAGCATACCGGGACAGTATCGCGGGGAGCTGTTTTTT. Residues: CASSIPGQYRGELFF.

The V and J genes are TRBV3-1 (or the pseudogene TRBV3-2) and TRBJ1-2; D is unresolved. The CDR3 is made up of 13 amino acids. Deletions cut 5 bases from V and 0 bases from J, with 7 bases between. The germline gives CDR1 LGHDT, CDR2 YNNKEL (reference sequence). The CDR3 nucleotides read TGTGCCAGCAGCGAAACAGCTAACTATGGCTACACCTTC. It is translated as CASSETANYGYTF.

The genes are TRBV6-4 and TRBJ2-5, with a tentative D call TRBD1 (5 bases). The CDR3 covers 14 residues. Trimming left V 0 bases short and J 7 bases short, with 12 bases between. CDR1 MRHNA and CDR2 SNTAGT come from the germline V gene. The CDR3 here is CASSDSAGMGTQYF. The DNA of the CDR3 is TGTGCCAGCAGTGACTCGGCAGGGATGGGGACCCAGTACTTC.

The genes are TRBV29-1 and TRBJ2-5; possibly TRBD1 for D (6 bases). V was trimmed by 5 bases and J by 4 bases, leaving 17 bases between them. This CDR3 has 14 amino acids. Germline V gene data show CDR1 as SQVTM and CDR2 as ANQGSEA. DNA for the CDR3: TGCAGCGTTTTACAGGGAACTAAATTAGAGACCCAGTACTTC. Encoded protein: CSVLQGTKLETQYF. Supplemented by reference TRBV29-1 and TRBJ2-5, the full variable domain reads SAVISQKPSRDICQRGTSLTIQCQVDSQVTMMFWYRQQPGQSLTLIATANQGSEATYESGFVIDKFPISRPNLTFSTLTVSNMSPEDSSIYLCSVLQGTKLETQYFGPGTRLLVL.

The chain carries TRBV18 and TRBJ2-7, with 10 bases that match TRBD1. This CDR3 has 14 residues. The germline gives CDR1 KGHSH, CDR2 LQKENI. Trimming at V came to 3 bases and at J to 7 bases, leaving 6 bases not matched to a gene. CDR3 in amino acids: CASSPDRGSSEQYF. The DNA of the CDR3 is TGTGCCAGCTCACCGGACAGGGGGTCGAGTGAGCAGTACTTC.